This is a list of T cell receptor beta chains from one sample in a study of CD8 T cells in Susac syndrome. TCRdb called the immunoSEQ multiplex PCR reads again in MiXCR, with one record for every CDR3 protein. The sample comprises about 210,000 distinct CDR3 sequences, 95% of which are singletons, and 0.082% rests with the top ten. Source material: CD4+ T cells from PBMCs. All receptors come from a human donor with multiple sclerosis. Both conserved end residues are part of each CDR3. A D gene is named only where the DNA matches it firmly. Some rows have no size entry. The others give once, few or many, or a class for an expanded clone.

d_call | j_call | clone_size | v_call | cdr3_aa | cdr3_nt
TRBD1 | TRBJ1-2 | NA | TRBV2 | CASSAGTGLPYGYTF | TGTGCCAGCAGTGCCGGGACAGGACTCCCATATGGCTACACCTTC
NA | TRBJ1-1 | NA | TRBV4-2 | CASSHEPGRGAGAFF | TGTGCCAGCAGCCACGAACCTGGGCGAGGAGCCGGGGCTTTCTTT
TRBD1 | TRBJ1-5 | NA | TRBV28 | CASSRDRGEPQHF | TGTGCCAGCAGTAGAGACAGGGGTGAGCCCCAGCATTTT
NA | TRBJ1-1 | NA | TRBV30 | CAWSPQVNTEAFF | TGTGCCTGGAGCCCCCAGGTGAACACTGAAGCTTTCTTT
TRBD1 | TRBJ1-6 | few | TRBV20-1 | CSARGQGSPLHF | TGCAGTGCTAGAGGACAGGGGTCACCCCTCCACTTT
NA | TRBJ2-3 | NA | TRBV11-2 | CASSLVKASEGDTTDTQYF | TGTGCCAGCAGCTTAGTAAAGGCATCGGAGGGGGATACCACAGATACGCAGTATTTT
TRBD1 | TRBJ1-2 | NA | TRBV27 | CASRDSGGSIYGYTF | TGTGCCAGCAGGGACTCAGGGGGCTCTATCTATGGCTACACCTTC
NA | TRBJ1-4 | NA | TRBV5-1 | CASSPSGEEKLFF | TGCGCCAGCAGCCCTTCAGGGGAGGAAAAACTGTTTTTT
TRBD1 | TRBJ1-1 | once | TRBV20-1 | CSARDLGRGFVAFF | TGCAGTGCTAGAGATCTCGGCAGGGGGTTCGTCGCTTTCTTT
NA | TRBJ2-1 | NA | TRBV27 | CASRTTPSSYNEQFF | TGTGCCAGCAGAACTACACCGAGCTCCTACAATGAGCAGTTCTTC
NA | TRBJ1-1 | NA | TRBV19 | CASSNGPGTKEAFF | TGTGCCAGTTCCAACGGCCCCGGGACAAAAGAAGCTTTCTTT
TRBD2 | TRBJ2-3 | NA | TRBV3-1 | CASSQEWSSGGDTDTQYF | TGTGCCAGCAGCCAAGAGTGGAGTAGCGGGGGGGACACAGATACGCAGTATTTT
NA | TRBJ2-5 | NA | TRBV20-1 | CSAQTHETQYF | TGCAGTGCTCAGACACATGAGACCCAGTACTTC
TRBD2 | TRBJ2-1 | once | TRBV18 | CASSPPPTSGGALEQFF | TGTGCCAGCTCACCACCCCCGACTAGCGGGGGGGCCCTTGAGCAGTTCTTC
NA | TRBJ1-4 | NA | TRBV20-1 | CSARVREKLFF | TGCAGTGCTAGGGTCCGTGAAAAACTGTTTTTT
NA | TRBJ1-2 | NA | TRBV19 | CASRRGGYTF | TGTGCCAGCCGGAGGGGAGGCTACACCTTC
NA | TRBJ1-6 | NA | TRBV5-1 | CASSFGDVGYNSPLHF | TGCGCCAGCAGCTTTGGAGACGTGGGCTATAATTCACCCCTCCACTTT
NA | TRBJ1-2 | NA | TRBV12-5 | CASGLDGYSGYTF | TGTGCTAGTGGTTTGGACGGGTATTCGGGCTACACCTTC
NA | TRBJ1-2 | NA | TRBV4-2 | CASSQEPEVYYGYTF | TGTGCCAGCAGCCAAGAACCTGAAGTGTACTATGGCTACACCTTC
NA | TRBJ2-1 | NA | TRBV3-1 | CASSQATRNEQFF | TGTGCCAGCAGCCAAGCGACACGGAATGAGCAGTTCTTC
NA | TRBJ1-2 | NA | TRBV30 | CAWSVSPDYGYTF | TGTGCCTGGAGTGTAAGCCCGGACTATGGCTACACCTTC
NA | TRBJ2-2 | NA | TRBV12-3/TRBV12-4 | CATQRNRAIAGELFF | TGTGCCACTCAGAGGAACAGGGCAATAGCCGGGGAGCTGTTTTTT